This T cell receptor (beta chain) was documented in a study of T cell changes during pregnancy in multiple sclerosis. Assay: immunoSEQ multiplex PCR; the TCRdb copy retains only in-frame clones and omits some. The table has tens of thousands of clones, about 92% seen once. Germline V gives CDR1 SGHTA, CDR2 FQGNSA. CDR3 length: 15 amino acids. Trimming took 1 base from V and 11 from J; bases not matched to a gene: 12. This sample comprised peripheral blood, obtained in the third trimester of pregnancy. The receptor comes from a female donor in good health, enrolled as a control in a pregnancy study. V is TRBV7-2 and J is TRBJ2-3; 7 positions agree with TRBD2. This chain's CDR3 is CASSLDPTQQREQYF. The CDR3 coding sequence is TGTGCCAGCAGCTTAGACCCAACTCAGCAGCGGGAGCAGTATTTT.